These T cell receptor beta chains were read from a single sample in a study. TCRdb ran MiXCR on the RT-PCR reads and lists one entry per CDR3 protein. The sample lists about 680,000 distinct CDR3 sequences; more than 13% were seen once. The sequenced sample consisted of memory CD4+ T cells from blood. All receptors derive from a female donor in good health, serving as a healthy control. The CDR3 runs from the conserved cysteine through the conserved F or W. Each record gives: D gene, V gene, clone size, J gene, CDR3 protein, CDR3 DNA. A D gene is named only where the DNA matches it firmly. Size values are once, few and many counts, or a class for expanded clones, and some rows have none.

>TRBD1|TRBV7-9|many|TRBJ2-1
CASTLRGWDEQFF
TGTGCCAGCACCCTCAGGGGGTGGGATGAGCAGTTCTTC
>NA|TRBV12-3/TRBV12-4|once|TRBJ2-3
CASSGQEGKTDTQYF
TGTGCCAGCAGCGGACAGGAGGGGAAGACAGATACGCAGTATTTT
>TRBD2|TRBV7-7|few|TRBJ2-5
CASSLGPAAGATETQYF
TGTGCTAGCAGCTTAGGGCCTGCAGCGGGAGCGACGGAGACCCAGTACTTC
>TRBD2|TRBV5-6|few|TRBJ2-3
CASSLVREGLDTQYF
TGTGCCAGCAGCTTGGTCCGGGAGGGCCTGGATACGCAGTATTTT
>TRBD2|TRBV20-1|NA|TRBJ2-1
CSARGLAGKNEQFF
TGCAGTGCTAGGGGACTAGCGGGGAAAAATGAGCAGTTCTTC
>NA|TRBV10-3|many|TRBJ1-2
CAIHEGVNYGYTF
TGTGCCATCCATGAGGGGGTAAACTATGGCTACACCTTC
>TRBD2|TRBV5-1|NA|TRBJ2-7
CASSFGSGSGLDEQYF
TGCGCCAGCAGCTTCGGTAGCGGGAGTGGTTTGGACGAGCAGTACTTC
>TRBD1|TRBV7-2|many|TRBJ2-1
CASSSGGKSYNEQFF
TGTGCCAGCAGCTCAGGGGGAAAGTCCTACAATGAGCAGTTCTTC
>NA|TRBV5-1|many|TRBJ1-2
CASSLEARAAGYTF
TGCGCCAGCAGCTTGGAGGCCAGGGCGGCTGGCTACACCTTC
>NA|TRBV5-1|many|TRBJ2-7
CASSSPEQGRNEQYF
TGCGCCAGCAGCTCCCCCGAACAGGGTCGCAACGAGCAGTACTTC
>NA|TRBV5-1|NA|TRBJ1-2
CASSSLDSPNYGYTF
TGCGCCAGCAGCTCACTAGACAGCCCTAACTATGGCTACACCTTC
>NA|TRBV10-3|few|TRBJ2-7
CAISESGGGEQYF
TGTGCCATCAGTGAGTCGGGGGGCGGCGAGCAGTACTTC
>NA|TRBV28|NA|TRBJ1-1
CASHGLTEAFF
TGTGCCAGCCACGGACTCACTGAAGCTTTCTTT
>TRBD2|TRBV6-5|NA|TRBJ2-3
CASSYYTGGDLSTDTQYF
TGTGCCAGCAGTTACTATACGGGGGGGGACCTCAGCACAGATACGCAGTATTTT
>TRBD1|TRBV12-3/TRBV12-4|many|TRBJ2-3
CASSPIPGTGPSNTQYF
TGTGCCAGCAGTCCCATCCCCGGGACAGGCCCCTCGAATACGCAGTATTTT
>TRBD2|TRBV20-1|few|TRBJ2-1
CSASTLAGTYNEQFF
TGCAGTGCTAGTACGCTAGCGGGAACGTACAATGAGCAGTTCTTC
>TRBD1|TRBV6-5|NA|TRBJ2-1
CASSRRDRVPNEQFF
TGTGCCAGCAGCCGAAGGGACAGGGTCCCCAATGAGCAGTTCTTC
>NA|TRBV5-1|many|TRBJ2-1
CASFPEPSYNEQFF
TGCGCCAGCTTCCCGGAACCCTCCTACAATGAGCAGTTCTTC
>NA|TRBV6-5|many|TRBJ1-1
CASSYSVTVIYEAFF
TGTGCCAGCAGTTACTCAGTGACAGTGATTTATGAAGCTTTCTTT
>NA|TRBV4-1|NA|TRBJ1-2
CASSQDMSGPGRNGYTF
TGCGCCAGCAGCCAAGATATGAGTGGTCCAGGGAGAAATGGCTACACCTTC
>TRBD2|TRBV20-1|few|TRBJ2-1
CSASEAGGPGNEQFF
TGCAGTGCTTCAGAAGCGGGAGGGCCGGGCAATGAGCAGTTCTTC
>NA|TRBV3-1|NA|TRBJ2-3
CASSQGFDTDTQYF
TGTGCCAGCAGCCAAGGGTTTGACACAGATACGCAGTATTTT
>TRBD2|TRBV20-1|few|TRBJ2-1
CSARDMSGGVSYNEQFF
TGCAGTGCTAGAGATATGAGCGGGGGGGTGTCCTACAATGAGCAGTTCTTC
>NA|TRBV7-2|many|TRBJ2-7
CASSSYADRGASYEQYF
TGTGCCAGCAGCTCCTATGCGGATCGGGGGGCCAGCTACGAGCAGTACTTC
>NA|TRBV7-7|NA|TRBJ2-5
CASSLGLSTQETQYF
TGTGCCAGCAGCTTAGGTTTGTCAACCCAAGAGACCCAGTACTTC
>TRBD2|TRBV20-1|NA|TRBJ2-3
CSAILADSTDTQYF
TGCAGTGCTATCCTAGCGGACAGCACAGATACGCAGTATTTT
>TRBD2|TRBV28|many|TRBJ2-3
CASGIAGGRHTQYF
TGTGCCAGCGGAATAGCGGGAGGGCGACATACGCAGTATTTT
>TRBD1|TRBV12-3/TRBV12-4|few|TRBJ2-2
CASSKIPGQGTGELFF
TGTGCCAGCAGTAAAATCCCGGGACAGGGGACCGGGGAGCTGTTTTTT
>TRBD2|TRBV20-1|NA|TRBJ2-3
CSTGPSGRRDTQYF
TGCAGTACTGGGCCCAGCGGGAGAAGGGATACGCAGTATTTT
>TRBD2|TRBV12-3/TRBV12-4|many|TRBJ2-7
CASTLTSGLYEQYF
TGTGCCAGCACACTTACTAGCGGGCTCTACGAGCAGTACTTC
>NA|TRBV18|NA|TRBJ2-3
CASSPPSRGTDTQYF
TGTGCCAGCTCACCACCTTCTCGGGGGACAGATACGCAGTATTTT
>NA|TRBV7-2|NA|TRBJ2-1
CASSLNNNNEQFF
TGTGCCAGCAGCTTAAACAACAACAATGAGCAGTTCTTC
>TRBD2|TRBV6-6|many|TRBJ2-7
CASSYLLASYEQYF
TGTGCCAGCAGTTACTTACTAGCGAGCTACGAGCAGTACTTC
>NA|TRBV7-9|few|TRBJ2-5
CASRRQGTAGGETQYF
TGTGCCAGCAGGCGTCAAGGGACTGCAGGAGGGGAGACCCAGTACTTC
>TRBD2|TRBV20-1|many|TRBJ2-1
CSARGAPGLAGTNEQFF
TGCAGTGCTAGAGGGGCCCCCGGACTAGCGGGGACCAATGAGCAGTTCTTC
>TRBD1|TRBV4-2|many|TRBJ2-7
CASSQDWGQGTEQYF
TGTGCCAGCAGCCAAGATTGGGGACAGGGGACCGAGCAGTACTTC
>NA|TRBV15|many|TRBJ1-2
CATTLGQTPNYGYTF
TGTGCCACCACCCTCGGACAGACTCCGAACTATGGCTACACCTTC
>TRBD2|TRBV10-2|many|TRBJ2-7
CASREPGLAGREQYF
TGCGCCAGCAGGGAACCGGGACTAGCGGGACGCGAGCAGTACTTC
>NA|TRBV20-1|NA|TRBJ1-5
CSARENGGNNQPQHF
TGCAGTGCTAGAGAAAATGGGGGGAACAATCAGCCCCAGCATTTT